These 15 T cell receptor beta chains share one sample of origin, sequenced in a study of CD8+ T cells in alopecia areata. Stated treatment: oral pan-JAK inhibitor, 5-10 mg twice daily. RNA extraction was followed by reverse transcription into cDNA, which acted as the sequencing template. Assay used: immunoSEQ multiplex PCR; TCRdb lists only in-frame clones, some missing. The data show about 190,000 clones, 60% seen once. This specimen was CD4+ T cells sorted from blood, taken at week 24, from a patient treated with tofacitinib. Receptors were obtained from a human donor with alopecia areata.

The chain joins TRBV11-2 to TRBJ1-1; no clear D. Germline CDR1 is SGHAT and CDR2 is FQNNGV. The CDR3 sequence is 12 residues long. The V end was cut by 0 bases, the J end by 14 bases, with 13 bases between. CDR3 amino acids: CASSLDYGRGFF. The CDR3 region has the DNA TGTGCCAGCAGCTTAGATTATGGGAGAGGGTTCTTT.

This clone has only a few counts. The CDR3 coding sequence is TGTGCCAGCAGCCATGACATCGACGCGTACGGGGAGCTGTTTTTT. Encoded protein: CASSHDIDAYGELFF. The gene calls are TRBV14 and TRBJ2-2; no definite D call. V was clipped by 3 bases and J by 7 bases, with 15 bases between them. The V gene's germline CDR1 is SGHDN and CDR2 FVKESK. CDR3 length: 15 amino acids. Together with reference TRBV14 and TRBJ2-2, the CDR3 gives the full variable domain: EAGVTQFPSHSVIEKGQTVTLRCDPISGHDNLYWYRRVMGKEIKFLLHFVKESKQDESGMPNNRFLAERTGGTYSTLKVQPAELEDSGVYFCASSHDIDAYGELFFGEGSRLTVL.

The J gene is TRBJ1-2, the V gene TRBV7-2; D remains unclear. There are 13 residues in the CDR3. V lost 1 base to trimming and J lost 3 bases, with 6 bases between them. Per the germline V gene, CDR1 is SGHTA and CDR2 is FQGNSA. CDR3 bases: TGTGCCAGCAGCTTAGAGGCCGACTATGGCTACACCTTC. Amino acids: CASSLEADYGYTF. The full variable domain, its missing parts supplied by reference TRBV7-2 and TRBJ1-2, is GAGVSQSPSNKVTEKGKDVELRCDPISGHTALYWYRQSLGQGLEFLIYFQGNSAPDKSGLPSDRFSAERTGGSVSTLTIQRTQQEDSAVYLCASSLEADYGYTFGSGTRLTVV.

V and J are TRBV4-1 and TRBJ2-7; 10 positions match TRBD1. V was pared by 4 bases and J by 6 bases, with 9 bases of the junction left unmatched. CDR1 and CDR2 (germline): MGHRA, YSYEKL. The CDR3 is 15 residues long. The chain's CDR3 is CASSPRQGAESEQYF. CDR3 in DNA: TGCGCCAGCAGCCCCCGACAGGGGGCGGAAAGCGAGCAGTACTTC.

This chain uses TRBV29-1 with TRBJ1-5; tentative D call: TRBD1 (6 bases). The CDR3 is 13 residues long. Trimming took 4 bases from V and 6 from J, leaving 13 bases between them. CDR1 is SQVTM, CDR2 ANQGSEA, per germline. CDR3 nucleotide sequence: TGCAGCGTTGCACAGGGTATGTTTCAGCCCCAGCATTTT. Its protein product is CSVAQGMFQPQHF.

This clone was recorded a few times. The rearrangement uses TRBV9 and TRBJ2-3, with TRBD2 matching over 13 bases. The CDR3 runs 15 residues. Trimming removed 6 bases from V and 6 bases from J; junction bases left unmatched: 7. In germline, CDR1 is SGDLS, CDR2 YYNGEE. The CDR3 nucleotides read TGTGCCAGCAACCGACTAGCGGGGGGAGGGGATACGCAGTATTTT. It yields the protein CASNRLAGGGDTQYF. Using reference TRBV9 and TRBJ2-3 for the parts outside the CDR3, the full variable domain is DSGVTQTPKHLITATGQRVTLRCSPRSGDLSVYWYQQSLDQGLQFLIQYYNGEERAKGNILERFSAQQFPDLHSELNLSSLELGDSALYFCASNRLAGGGDTQYFGPGTRLTVL.

The sample holds a few counts of this clone. The chain couples TRBV6-1 to TRBJ2-5; D possibly corresponds to TRBD1 (5 bases). This CDR3 has 14 amino acids. CDR1 is MNHNS, CDR2 SASEGT, per germline. V lost 5 bases to trimming and J lost 4 bases, with 14 bases between them. The CDR3 protein is CASSSPRVTETQYF. DNA of the CDR3: TGTGCCAGCAGTTCCCCCAGGGTAACAGAGACCCAGTACTTC.

The chain combines TRBV2 with TRBJ2-7; perhaps D is TRBD1 or TRBD2 (5 bases each). CDR1 SNHLY and CDR2 FYNNEI come from the germline V gene. This CDR3 spans 14 amino acids. The V gene lost 7 bases and the J gene lost 1 base, with 14 bases spanning the gap. In DNA form, the CDR3 reads TGTGCCAGCACGGGGATGCAGGGATCCTACGAGCAGTACTTC. This sequence encodes CASTGMQGSYEQYF.

The table lists this clone with many counts. DNA of the CDR3: TGTGCCAGCAGCGATCTCGGGGGACCGAACACCGGGGAGCTGTTTTTT. Translating gives CASSDLGGPNTGELFF. The chain couples TRBV6-6 to TRBJ2-2; D is perhaps TRBD2 (6 bases). Deletions cut 6 bases from V and 0 bases from J, with 14 bases between. The CDR3 is made up of 16 amino acids. From germline, CDR1 is MNHNY and CDR2 SVGAGI (reference sequence).

Only one count was recorded for this clone. This chain links TRBV11-2 with TRBJ1-6; D not resolved. Per the germline V gene, CDR1 is SGHAT and CDR2 is FQNNGV. This CDR3 comprises 11 residues. V lost 4 bases and J 14 bases, leaving 9 bases between the germline ends. The CDR3 region is CASSSLQTLHF. The CDR3 nucleotides are TGTGCCAGCAGCTCCCTTCAGACCCTCCACTTT. Full variable domain (outside the CDR3, taken from reference TRBV11-2 and TRBJ1-6): EAGVAQSPRYKIIEKRQSVAFWCNPISGHATLYWYQQILGQGPKLLIQFQNNGVVDDSQLPKDRFSAERLKGVDSTLKIQPAKLEDSAVYLCASSSLQTLHFGNGTRLTVT.

The J gene is TRBJ1-2, the V gene TRBV7-2; 8 nucleotides align to TRBD1. Trimming removed 5 bases from V and 4 bases from J; junction bases left unmatched: 6. Germline V gene sequence: CDR1 SGHTA, CDR2 FQGNSA. This CDR3 has 14 amino acids. The CDR3 region has the DNA TGTGCCAGCAGCCAAACCGGGACAGGCTATGGCTACACCTTC. It translates to CASSQTGTGYGYTF.

Only one count was recorded for this clone. The chain joins TRBV9 to TRBJ2-7; tentative D call: TRBD1 (5 bases). V lost 3 bases, J lost 4 bases, and 14 bases lay in between. CDR1 is SGDLS and CDR2 is YYNGEE in the germline V gene. The CDR3 spans 14 residues. Here the CDR3 reads CASSAAPDMYEQYF. The CDR3 region has the DNA TGTGCCAGCAGCGCAGCCCCGGACATGTACGAGCAGTACTTC.

The chain carries TRBV5-1 and TRBJ2-7; 8 bases line up with TRBD1. Germline V gene lookup returns CDR1 SGHRS and CDR2 YFSETQ. V lost 4 bases and J lost 2; bases outside the gene matches: 8. This CDR3 has 15 residues. This CDR3 reads CASSPGQGSTYEQYF. The CDR3, as DNA: TGCGCCAGCAGCCCCGGACAGGGTTCCACCTACGAGCAGTACTTC.

This chain joins TRBV14 and TRBJ2-7; 9 nucleotides match TRBD2. The CDR3 totals 16 residues. Germline CDR1 reads SGHDN; CDR2 reads FVKESK. Trimming removed 4 bases from V and 2 bases from J; junction bases left unmatched: 9. The DNA for the CDR3 is TGTGCCAGCAGCCTCCGTCGCGGGGGGGTAGCCTACGAGCAGTACTTC. The encoded protein is CASSLRRGGVAYEQYF.

The rearrangement joins TRBV29-1 to TRBJ2-1; D not certain. This CDR3 has 12 amino acids. Trimming shortened V by 6 bases and J by 8 bases, and 14 bases separated the two germline ends. Germline CDR1 reads SQVTM; CDR2 reads ANQGSEA. The CDR3 sequence is CSVKSGGDEQFF. DNA for the CDR3: TGCAGCGTGAAGTCCGGTGGGGATGAGCAGTTCTTC.